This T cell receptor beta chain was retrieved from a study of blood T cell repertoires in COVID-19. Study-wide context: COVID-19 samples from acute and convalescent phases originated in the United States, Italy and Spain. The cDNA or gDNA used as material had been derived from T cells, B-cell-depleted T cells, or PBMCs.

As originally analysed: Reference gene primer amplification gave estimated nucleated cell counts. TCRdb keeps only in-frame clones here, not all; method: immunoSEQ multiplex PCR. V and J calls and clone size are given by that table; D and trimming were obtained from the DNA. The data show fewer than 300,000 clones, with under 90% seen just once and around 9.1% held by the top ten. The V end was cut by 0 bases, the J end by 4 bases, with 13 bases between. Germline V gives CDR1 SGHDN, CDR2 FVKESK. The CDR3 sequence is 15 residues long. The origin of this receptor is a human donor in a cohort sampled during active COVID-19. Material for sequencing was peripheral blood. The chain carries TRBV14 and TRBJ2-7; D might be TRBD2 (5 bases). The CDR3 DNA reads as TGTGCCAGCAGCCAAGATTACGGGGTCTGGTACGAGCAGTACTTC. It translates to CASSQDYGVWYEQYF.